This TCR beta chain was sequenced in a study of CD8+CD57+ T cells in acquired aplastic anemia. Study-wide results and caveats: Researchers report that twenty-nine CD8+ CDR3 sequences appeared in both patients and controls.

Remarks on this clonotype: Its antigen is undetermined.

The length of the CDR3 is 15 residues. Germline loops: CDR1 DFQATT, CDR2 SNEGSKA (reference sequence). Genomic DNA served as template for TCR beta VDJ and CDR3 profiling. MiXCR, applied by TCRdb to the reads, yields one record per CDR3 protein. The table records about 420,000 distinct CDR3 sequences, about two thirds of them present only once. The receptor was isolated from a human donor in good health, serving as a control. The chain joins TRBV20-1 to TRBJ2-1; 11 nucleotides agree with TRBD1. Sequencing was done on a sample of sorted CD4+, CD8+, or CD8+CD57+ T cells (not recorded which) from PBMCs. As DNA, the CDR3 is TGCGCTGCTAGTGTGAGGGGACAGGGGGACAATGAGCAGTTCTTC. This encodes CAASVRGQGDNEQFF.